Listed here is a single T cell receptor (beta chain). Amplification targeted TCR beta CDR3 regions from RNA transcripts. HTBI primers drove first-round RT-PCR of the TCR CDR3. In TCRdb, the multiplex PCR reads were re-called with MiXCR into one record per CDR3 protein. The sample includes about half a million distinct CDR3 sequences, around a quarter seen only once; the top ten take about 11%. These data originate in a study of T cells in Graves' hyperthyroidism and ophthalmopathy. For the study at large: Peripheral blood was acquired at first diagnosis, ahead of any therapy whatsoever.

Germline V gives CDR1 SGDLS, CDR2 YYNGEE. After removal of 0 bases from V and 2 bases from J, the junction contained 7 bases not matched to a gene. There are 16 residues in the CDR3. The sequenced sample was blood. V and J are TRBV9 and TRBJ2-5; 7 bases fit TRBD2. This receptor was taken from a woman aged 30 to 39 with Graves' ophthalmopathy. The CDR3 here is CASSVESSGGQETQYF. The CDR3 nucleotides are TGTGCCAGCAGCGTAGAGTCTAGCGGCGGACAAGAGACCCAGTACTTC.